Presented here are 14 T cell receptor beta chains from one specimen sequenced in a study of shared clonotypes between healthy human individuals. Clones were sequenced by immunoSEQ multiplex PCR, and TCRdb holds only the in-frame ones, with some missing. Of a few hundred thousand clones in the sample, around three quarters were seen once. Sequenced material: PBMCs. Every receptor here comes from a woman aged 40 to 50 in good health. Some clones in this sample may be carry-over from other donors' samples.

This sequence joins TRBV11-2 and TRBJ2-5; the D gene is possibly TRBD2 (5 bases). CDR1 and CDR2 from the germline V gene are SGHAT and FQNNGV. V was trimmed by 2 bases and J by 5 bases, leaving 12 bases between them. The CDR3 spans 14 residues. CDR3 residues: CASSLTLDRETQYF. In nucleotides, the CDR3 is TGTGCCAGCAGCTTAACACTAGATCGGGAGACCCAGTACTTC. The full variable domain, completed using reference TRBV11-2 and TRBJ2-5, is EAGVAQSPRYKIIEKRQSVAFWCNPISGHATLYWYQQILGQGPKLLIQFQNNGVVDDSQLPKDRFSAERLKGVDSTLKIQPAKLEDSAVYLCASSLTLDRETQYFGPGTRLLVL.

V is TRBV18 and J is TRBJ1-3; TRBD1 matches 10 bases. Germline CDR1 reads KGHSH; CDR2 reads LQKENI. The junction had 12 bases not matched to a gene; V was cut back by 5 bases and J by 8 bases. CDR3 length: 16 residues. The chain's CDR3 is CASSTSRDRGSHTIYF. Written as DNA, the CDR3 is TGTGCCAGCTCAACCTCCCGGGACAGGGGATCTCACACCATATATTTT. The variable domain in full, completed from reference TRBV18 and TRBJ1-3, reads NAGVMQNPRHLVRRRGQEARLRCSPMKGHSHVYWYRQLPEEGLKFMVYLQKENIIDESGMPKERFSAEFPKEGPSILRIQQVVRGDSAAYFCASSTSRDRGSHTIYFGEGSWLTVV.

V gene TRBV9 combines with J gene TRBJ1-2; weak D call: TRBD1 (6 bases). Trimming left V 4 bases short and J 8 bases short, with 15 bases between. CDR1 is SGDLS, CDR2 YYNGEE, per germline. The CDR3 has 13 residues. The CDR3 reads CASSPDRLGGYTF. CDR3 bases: TGTGCCAGCAGCCCCGACAGGCTCGGGGGCTACACCTTC.

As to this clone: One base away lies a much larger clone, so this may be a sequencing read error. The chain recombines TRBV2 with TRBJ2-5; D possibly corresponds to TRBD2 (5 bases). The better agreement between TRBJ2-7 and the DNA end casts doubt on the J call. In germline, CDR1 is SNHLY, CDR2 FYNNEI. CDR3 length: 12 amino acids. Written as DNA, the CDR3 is TGTGCCAGCAGTCCTCGGGGCTACGAGCAGTACTTC. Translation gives CASSPRGYEQYF.

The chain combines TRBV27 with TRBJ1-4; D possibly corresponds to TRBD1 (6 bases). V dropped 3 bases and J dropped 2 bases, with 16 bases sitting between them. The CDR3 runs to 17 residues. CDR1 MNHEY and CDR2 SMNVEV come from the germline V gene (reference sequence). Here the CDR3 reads CASSLTPPQGTNEKLFF. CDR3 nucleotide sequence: TGTGCCAGCAGTTTGACCCCCCCACAGGGTACTAATGAAAAACTGTTTTTT. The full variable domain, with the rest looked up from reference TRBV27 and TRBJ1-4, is EAQVTQNPRYLITVTGKKLTVTCSQNMNHEYMSWYRQDPGLGLRQIYYSMNVEVTDKGDVPEGYKVSRKEKRNFPLILESPSPNQTSLYFCASSLTPPQGTNEKLFFGSGTQLSVL.

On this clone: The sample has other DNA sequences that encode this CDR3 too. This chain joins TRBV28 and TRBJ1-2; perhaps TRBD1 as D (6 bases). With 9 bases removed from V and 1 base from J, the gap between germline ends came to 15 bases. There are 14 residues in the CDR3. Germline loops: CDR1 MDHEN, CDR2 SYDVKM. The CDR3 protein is CASSLQGFNYGYTF. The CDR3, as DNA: TGTGCCAGTAGTCTGCAGGGGTTTAACTATGGCTACACCTTC.

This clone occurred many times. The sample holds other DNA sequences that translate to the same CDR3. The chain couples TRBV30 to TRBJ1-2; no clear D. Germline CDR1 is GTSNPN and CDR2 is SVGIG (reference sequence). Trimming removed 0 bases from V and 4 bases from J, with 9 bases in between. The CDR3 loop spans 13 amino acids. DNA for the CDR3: TGTGCCTGGAGTGTAACCCGACTCTATGGCTACACCTTC. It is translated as CAWSVTRLYGYTF.

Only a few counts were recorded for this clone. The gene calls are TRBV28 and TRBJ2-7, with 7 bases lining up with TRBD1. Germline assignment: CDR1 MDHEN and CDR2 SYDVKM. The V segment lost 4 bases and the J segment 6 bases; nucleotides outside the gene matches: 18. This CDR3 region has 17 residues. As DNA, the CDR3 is TGTGCCAGCAGTTACCCTAGGGGGCAGCCAAGAGAATCCGAGCAGTACTTC. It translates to CASSYPRGQPRESEQYF.

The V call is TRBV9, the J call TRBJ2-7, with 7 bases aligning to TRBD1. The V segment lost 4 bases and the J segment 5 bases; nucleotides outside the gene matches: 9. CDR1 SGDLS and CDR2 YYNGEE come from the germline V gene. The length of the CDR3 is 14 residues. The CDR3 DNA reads TGTGCCAGCAGCCCCAGGGGGTTCCCTAACGAGCAGTACTTC. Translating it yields CASSPRGFPNEQYF.

The CDR3 protein is CASSGGQGVSGANVLTF. The CDR3 nucleotides are TGTGCCAGCTCCGGAGGGCAGGGGGTCTCTGGGGCCAACGTCCTGACTTTC. V gene TRBV18 combines with J gene TRBJ2-6; maybe TRBD1 (7 bases). V was clipped by 6 bases and J by 0 bases, with 15 bases between them. This CDR3 has 17 residues. Germline V gene lookup returns CDR1 KGHSH and CDR2 LQKENI.

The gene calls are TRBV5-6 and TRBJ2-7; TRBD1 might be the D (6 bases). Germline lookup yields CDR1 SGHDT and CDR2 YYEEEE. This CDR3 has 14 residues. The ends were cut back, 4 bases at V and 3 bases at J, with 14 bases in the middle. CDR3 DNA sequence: TGTGCCAGCAGCCAAGACAGGAGCCTCTACGAGCAGTACTTC. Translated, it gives CASSQDRSLYEQYF.

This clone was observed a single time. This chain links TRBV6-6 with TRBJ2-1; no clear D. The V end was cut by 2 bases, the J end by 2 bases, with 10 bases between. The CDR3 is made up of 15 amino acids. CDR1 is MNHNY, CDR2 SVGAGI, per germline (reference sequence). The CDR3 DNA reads TGTGCCAGCAGTTACGAAGCTTGGGCCTACAATGAGCAGTTCTTC. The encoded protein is CASSYEAWAYNEQFF.

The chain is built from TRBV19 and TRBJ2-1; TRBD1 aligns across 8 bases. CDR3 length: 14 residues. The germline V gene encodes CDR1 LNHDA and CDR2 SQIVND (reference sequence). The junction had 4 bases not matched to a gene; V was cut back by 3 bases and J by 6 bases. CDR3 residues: CASSIGRGPNEQFF. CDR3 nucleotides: TGTGCCAGTAGTATCGGCAGGGGGCCCAATGAGCAGTTCTTC.

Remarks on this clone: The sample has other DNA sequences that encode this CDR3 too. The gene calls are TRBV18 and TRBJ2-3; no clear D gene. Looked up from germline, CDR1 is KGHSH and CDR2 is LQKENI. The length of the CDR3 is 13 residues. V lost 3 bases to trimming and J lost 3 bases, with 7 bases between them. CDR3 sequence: CASSPPSTDTQYF. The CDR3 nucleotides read TGTGCCAGCTCACCGCCTAGTACAGATACGCAGTATTTT.